A selection of T cell receptor beta chains follows, all from one sample in a study of shared clonotypes between healthy human individuals. TCRdb keeps only in-frame clones here, not all; method: immunoSEQ multiplex PCR. The table includes over a million clones, roughly 74% detected once. Material: memory CD4+ T cells from PBMCs. These receptors were obtained from a man between 18 and 35 years old in good health. Some clones in this sample may be carry-over from other donors' samples. The CDR3 runs from the conserved cysteine through the conserved F or W. D genes are given only for firm matches. The listing skips clone size in some rows; elsewhere it reads once, few, many or a size class.

abundance,j_gene,len,v_gene,d_gene,CDR3aa,CDR3nt
NA,TRBJ2-1,17,TRBV19,NA,CASSTTYLPGRYNEQFF,TGTGCCAGTAGTACAACATATCTTCCGGGAAGGTACAATGAGCAGTTCTTC
NA,TRBJ1-5,16,TRBV5-6,NA,CASSLGGSTSNQPQHF,TGTGCCAGCAGCTTGGGTGGTAGCACCAGCAATCAGCCCCAGCATTTT
NA,TRBJ2-2,14,TRBV11-3,NA,CASSTRSQSGELFF,TGTGCCAGCAGCACCCGGTCCCAAAGCGGGGAGCTGTTTTTT
many,TRBJ1-3,11,TRBV9,NA,CASSVDDTIYF,TGTGCCAGCAGCGTAGACGACACCATATATTTT
NA,TRBJ2-3,15,TRBV4-2,NA,CASSSRQGSEDTQYF,TGTGCCAGCAGCTCACGCCAGGGGTCGGAAGATACGCAGTATTTT
NA,TRBJ2-5,15,TRBV9,TRBD2,CASSVGTSGQETQYF,TGTGCCAGCAGCGTCGGGACTAGCGGCCAAGAGACCCAGTACTTC
NA,TRBJ2-2,13,TRBV7-3,NA,CASSLLGTGELFF,TGTGCCAGCAGCTTATTGGGCACCGGGGAGCTGTTTTTT
NA,TRBJ2-5,12,TRBV30,NA,CAWTDSQETQYF,TGTGCCTGGACCGACAGTCAAGAGACCCAGTACTTC
NA,TRBJ1-5,14,TRBV6-5,NA,CASSRTRSNQPQHF,TGTGCCAGCAGCAGAACAAGGAGCAATCAGCCCCAGCATTTT
NA,TRBJ1-4,17,TRBV4-3,NA,CASSLMPRGSSNEKLFF,TGCGCCAGCAGCCTTATGCCCCGTGGGAGTTCCAATGAAAAACTGTTTTTT
NA,TRBJ1-3,15,TRBV28,TRBD1,CASSTQDRVRGTIYF,TGTGCCAGCAGTACCCAGGACAGGGTGAGAGGCACCATATATTTT
NA,TRBJ1-2,18,TRBV13,TRBD1,CASSLPGQEPCLNYGYTF,TGTGCCAGCAGCCTTCCAGGACAGGAGCCTTGTTTGAACTATGGCTACACCTTC
NA,TRBJ2-2,16,TRBV5-1,TRBD2,CASRLDSGVGTGELFF,TGCGCCAGCAGATTAGATAGCGGGGTCGGCACCGGGGAGCTGTTTTTT
NA,TRBJ2-2,15,TRBV11-1,NA,CASTLSAANTGELFF,TGTGCCAGCACCCTTTCAGCCGCGAACACCGGGGAGCTGTTTTTT